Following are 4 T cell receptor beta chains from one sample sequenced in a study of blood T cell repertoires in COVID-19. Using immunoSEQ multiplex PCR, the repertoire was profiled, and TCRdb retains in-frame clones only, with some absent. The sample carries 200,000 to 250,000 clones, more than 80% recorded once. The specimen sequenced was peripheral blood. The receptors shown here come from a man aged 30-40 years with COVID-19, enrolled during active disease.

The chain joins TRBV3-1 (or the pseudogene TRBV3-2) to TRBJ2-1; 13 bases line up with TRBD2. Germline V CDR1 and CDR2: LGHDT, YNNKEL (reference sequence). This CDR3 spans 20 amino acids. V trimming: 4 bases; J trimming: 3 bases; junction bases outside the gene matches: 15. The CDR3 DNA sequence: TGTGCCAGCAGCCCTTTCCTTACTAGCGGGAGGGCCACGAACTACAATGAGCAGTTCTTC. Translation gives CASSPFLTSGRATNYNEQFF.

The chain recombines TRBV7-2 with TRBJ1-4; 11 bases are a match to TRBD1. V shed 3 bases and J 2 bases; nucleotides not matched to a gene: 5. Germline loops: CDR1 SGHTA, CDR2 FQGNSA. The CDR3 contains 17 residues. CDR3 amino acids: CASSFYGTGGTNEKLFF. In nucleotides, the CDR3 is TGTGCCAGCAGCTTCTATGGGACAGGGGGGACTAATGAAAAACTGTTTTTT.

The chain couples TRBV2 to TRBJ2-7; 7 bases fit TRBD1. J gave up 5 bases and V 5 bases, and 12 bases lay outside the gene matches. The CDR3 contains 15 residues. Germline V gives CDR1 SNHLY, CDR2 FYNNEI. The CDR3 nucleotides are TGTGCCAGCAGTACAGGGGCCGCCTCCCCTAACGAGCAGTACTTC. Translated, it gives CASSTGAASPNEQYF.

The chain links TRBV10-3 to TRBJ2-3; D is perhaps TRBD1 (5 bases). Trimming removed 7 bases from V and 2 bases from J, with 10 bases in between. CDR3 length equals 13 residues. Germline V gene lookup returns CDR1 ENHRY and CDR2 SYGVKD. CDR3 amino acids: CAITAGSTDTQYF. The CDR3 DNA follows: TGTGCCATCACGGCAGGGTCCACAGATACGCAGTATTTT.